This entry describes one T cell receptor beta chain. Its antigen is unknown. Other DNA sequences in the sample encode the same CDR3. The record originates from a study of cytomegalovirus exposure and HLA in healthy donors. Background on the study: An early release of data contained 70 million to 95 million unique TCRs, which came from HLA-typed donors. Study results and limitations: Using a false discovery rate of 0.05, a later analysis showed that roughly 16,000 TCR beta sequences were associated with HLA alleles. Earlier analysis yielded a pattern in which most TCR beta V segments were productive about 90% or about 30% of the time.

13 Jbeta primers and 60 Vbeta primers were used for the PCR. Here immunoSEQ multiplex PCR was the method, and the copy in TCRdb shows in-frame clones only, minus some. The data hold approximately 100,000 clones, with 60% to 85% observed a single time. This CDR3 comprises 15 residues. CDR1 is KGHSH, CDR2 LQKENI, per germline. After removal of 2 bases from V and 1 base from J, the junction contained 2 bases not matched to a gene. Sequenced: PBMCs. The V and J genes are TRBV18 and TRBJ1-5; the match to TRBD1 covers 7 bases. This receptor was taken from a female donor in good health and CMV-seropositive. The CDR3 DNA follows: TGTGCCAGCTCACCAGGGACAGAGAGCAATCAGCCCCAGCATTTT. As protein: CASSPGTESNQPQHF.